This T cell receptor (beta chain) emerged from a study of identical twins. The CDR3 loop spans 15 amino acids. Germline V gene lookup returns CDR1 SGHNT and CDR2 YYREEE (reference sequence). V was clipped by 0 bases and J by 4 bases, with 13 bases between them. Carrying unique molecular identifiers, the cDNA also gained a universal primer site through template switching. TCRdb re-analysed the 5' RACE reads in MiXCR, keeping a single row per CDR3 protein. The sample contains over 200,000 distinct CDR3 sequences, around 9.6% of which appear only once. This sequence was found in a woman aged 18 to 35 in good health. The chain has TRBV5-4 and TRBJ1-2; no clear D. The sequencing input was memory (CD45RO+) T cells sorted from blood. CDR3 in DNA: TGTGCCAGCAGCTTGGCGGCAGACCCCATCTATGGCTACACCTTC. Encoded protein: CASSLAADPIYGYTF.